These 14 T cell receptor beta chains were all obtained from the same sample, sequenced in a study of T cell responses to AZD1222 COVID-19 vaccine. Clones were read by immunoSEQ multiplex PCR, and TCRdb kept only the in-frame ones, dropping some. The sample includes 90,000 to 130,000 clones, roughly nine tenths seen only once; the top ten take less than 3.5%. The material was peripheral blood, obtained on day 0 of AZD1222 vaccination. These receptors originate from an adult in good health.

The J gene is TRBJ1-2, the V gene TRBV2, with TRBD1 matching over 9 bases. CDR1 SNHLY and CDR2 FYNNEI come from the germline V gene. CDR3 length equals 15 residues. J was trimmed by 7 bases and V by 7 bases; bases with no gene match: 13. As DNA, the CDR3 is TGTGCCAGCACCCTCACAGGGGGCGCCCAGGGTGGCTACACCTTC. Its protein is CASTLTGGAQGGYTF.

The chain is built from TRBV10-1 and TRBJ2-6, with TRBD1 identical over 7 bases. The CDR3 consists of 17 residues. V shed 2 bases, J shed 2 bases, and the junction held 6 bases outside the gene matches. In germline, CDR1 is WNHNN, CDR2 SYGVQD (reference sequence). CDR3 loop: CASSEGDSLAGANVLTF. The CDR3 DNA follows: TGCGCCAGCAGTGAGGGGGACAGTCTAGCTGGGGCCAACGTCCTGACTTTC.

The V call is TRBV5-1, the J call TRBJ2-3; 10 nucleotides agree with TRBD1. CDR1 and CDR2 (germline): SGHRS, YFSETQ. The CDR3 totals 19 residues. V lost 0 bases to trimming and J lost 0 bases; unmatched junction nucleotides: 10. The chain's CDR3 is CASSLAATGGQGSTDTQYF. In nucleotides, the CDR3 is TGCGCCAGCAGCTTGGCCGCGACAGGGGGCCAGGGAAGCACAGATACGCAGTATTTT.

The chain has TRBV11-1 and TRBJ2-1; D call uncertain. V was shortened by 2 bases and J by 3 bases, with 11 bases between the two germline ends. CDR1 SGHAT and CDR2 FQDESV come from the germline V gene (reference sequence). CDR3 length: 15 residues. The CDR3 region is CASSLKAGSYNEQFF. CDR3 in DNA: TGTGCCAGCAGCTTAAAGGCAGGTAGCTACAATGAGCAGTTCTTC. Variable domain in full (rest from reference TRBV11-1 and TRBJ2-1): EAEVAQSPRYKITEKSQAVAFWCDPISGHATLYWYRQILGQGPELLVQFQDESVVDDSQLPKDRFSAERLKGVDSTLKIQPAELGDSAMYLCASSLKAGSYNEQFFGPGTRLTVL.

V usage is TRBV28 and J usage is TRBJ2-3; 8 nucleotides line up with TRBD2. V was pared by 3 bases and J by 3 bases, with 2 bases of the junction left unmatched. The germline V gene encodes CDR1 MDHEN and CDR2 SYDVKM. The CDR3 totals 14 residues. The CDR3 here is CASSFSGDTDTQYF. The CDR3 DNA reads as TGTGCCAGCAGTTTTAGCGGGGATACAGATACGCAGTATTTT.

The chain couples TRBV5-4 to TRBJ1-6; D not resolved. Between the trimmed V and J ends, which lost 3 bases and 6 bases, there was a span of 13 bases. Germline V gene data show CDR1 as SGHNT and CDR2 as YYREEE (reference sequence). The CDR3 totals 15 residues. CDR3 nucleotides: TGTGCCAGCAGCTGGGTCCAGGAGACTAATTCACCCCTCCACTTT. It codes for CASSWVQETNSPLHF.

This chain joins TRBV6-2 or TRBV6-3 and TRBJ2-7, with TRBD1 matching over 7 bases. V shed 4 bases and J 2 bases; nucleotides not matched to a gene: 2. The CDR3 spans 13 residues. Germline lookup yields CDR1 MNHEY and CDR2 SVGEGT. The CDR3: CASSWDRAYEQYF. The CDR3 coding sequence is TGTGCCAGCAGTTGGGACAGAGCCTACGAGCAGTACTTC.

CDR3 residues: CASSPGRGTNEKLFF. DNA of the CDR3: TGTGCCAGCAGCCCCGGGCGGGGAACTAATGAAAAACTGTTTTTT. This chain uses TRBV7-9 with TRBJ1-4; D gene uncertain. The germline V and J ends were trimmed by 5 bases and 1 base, with 11 bases remaining between them. This CDR3 comprises 15 residues. Germline CDR1 reads SEHNR; CDR2 reads FQNEAQ (reference sequence). The variable domain in full, with the rest retrieved from reference TRBV7-9 and TRBJ1-4, is DTGVSQNPRHKITKRGQNVTFRCDPISEHNRLYWYRQTLGQGPEFLTYFQNEAQLEKSRLLSDRFSAERPKGSFSTLEIQRTEQGDSAMYLCASSPGRGTNEKLFFGSGTQLSVL.

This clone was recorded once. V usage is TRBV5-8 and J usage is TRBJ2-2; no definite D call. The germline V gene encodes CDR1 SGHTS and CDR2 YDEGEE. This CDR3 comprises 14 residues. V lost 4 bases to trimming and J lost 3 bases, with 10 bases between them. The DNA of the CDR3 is TGTGCCAGCAGCCCGCTACGAGACACCGGGGAGCTGTTTTTT. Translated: CASSPLRDTGELFF.

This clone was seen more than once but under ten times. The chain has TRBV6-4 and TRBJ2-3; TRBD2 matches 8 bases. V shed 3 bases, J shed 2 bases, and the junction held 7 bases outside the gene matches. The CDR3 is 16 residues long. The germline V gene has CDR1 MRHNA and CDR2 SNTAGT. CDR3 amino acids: CASSESGGGPTDTQYF. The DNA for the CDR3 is TGTGCCAGCAGTGAGTCTGGCGGGGGGCCCACAGATACGCAGTATTTT.

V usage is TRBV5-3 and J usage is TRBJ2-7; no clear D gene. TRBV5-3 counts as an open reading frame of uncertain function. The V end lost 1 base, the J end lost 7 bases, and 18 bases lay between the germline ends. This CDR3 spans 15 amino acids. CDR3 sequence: CARSLFGRNHLEQYF. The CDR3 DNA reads TGTGCCAGAAGCTTGTTCGGCAGGAACCATTTGGAGCAGTACTTC.

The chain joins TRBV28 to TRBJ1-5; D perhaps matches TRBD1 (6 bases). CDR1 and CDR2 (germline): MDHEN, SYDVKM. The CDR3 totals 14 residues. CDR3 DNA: TGTGTGGGGGCCCGGGACACCCTTTATCAGCCCCAGCATTTT. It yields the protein CVGARDTLYQPQHF.

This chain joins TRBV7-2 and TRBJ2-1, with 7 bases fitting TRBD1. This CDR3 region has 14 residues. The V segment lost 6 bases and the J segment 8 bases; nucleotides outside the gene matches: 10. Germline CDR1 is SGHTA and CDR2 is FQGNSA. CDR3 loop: CASRLRGQGDEQFF. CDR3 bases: TGTGCCAGCAGATTAAGGGGGCAGGGGGATGAGCAGTTCTTC.

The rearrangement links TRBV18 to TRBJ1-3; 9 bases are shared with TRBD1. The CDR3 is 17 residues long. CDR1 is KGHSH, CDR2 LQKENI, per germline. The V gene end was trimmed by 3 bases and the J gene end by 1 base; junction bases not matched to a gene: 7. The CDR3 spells CASSPWTGDSSGNTIYF. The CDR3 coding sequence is TGTGCCAGCTCACCTTGGACAGGGGATTCTTCTGGAAACACCATATATTTT.